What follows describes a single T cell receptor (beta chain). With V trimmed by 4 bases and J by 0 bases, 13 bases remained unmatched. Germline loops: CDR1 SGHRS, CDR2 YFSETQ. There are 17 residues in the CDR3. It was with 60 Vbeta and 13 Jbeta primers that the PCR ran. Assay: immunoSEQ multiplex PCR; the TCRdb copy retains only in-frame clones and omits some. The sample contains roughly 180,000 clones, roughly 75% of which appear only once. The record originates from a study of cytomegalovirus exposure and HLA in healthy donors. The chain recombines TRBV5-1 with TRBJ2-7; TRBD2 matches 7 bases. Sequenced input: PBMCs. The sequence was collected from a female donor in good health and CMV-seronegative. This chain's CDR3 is CASSPRPSSGPSYEQYF. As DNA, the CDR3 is TGCGCCAGCAGCCCCCGCCCCTCTAGCGGACCCTCCTACGAGCAGTACTTC.